This TCR beta chain came from a study of cytomegalovirus exposure and HLA in healthy donors. 60 Vbeta and 13 Jbeta primers were used in PCR. In the original workflow: It was a later analysis that counted around 85 million unique TCR beta chains, of which 8.5 million to 12 million were shared. Profiling relied on immunoSEQ multiplex PCR, and the TCRdb table lists in-frame clones only, not all of them. The DNA gave D and trimming, while V, J and clone size come from that table. Among some 120,000 clones listed, 74% were seen once. Remarks on this clone: What it binds is not known.

Notes on the study in general: Across all donors, roughly uniform sequencing depth was an assumption of the presence/absence analyses.

The sequence was obtained from a man aged 35-49 years in good health and CMV-seropositive. Input material: PBMCs.

In nucleotides, the CDR3 is TGTGCCACCGCCCGAGGGAAAGGCACTGAAGCTTTCTTT. Its translation is CATARGKGTEAFF. The chain employs TRBV19 and TRBJ1-1, with D unclear. The germline V and J ends were trimmed by 10 bases and 4 bases, with 16 bases remaining between them. The CDR3 runs to 13 residues. Per germline, CDR1 LNHDA and CDR2 SQIVND (reference sequence).